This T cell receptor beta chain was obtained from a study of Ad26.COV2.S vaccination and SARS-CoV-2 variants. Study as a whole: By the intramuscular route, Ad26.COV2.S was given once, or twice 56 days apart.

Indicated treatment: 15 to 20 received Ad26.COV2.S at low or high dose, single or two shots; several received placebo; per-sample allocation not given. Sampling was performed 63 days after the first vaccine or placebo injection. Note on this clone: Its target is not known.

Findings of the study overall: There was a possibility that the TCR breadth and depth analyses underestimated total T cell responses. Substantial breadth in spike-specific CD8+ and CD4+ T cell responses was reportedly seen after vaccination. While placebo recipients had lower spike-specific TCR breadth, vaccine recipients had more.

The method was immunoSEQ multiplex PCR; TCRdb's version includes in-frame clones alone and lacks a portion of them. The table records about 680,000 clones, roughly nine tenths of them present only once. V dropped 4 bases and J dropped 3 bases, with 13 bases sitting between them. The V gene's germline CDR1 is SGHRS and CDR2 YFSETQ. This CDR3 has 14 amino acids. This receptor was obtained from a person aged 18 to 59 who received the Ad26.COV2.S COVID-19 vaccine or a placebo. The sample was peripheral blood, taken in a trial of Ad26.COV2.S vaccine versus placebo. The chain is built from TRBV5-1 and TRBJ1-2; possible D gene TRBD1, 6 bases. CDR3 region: CASSPEGGDYGYTF. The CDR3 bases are TGCGCCAGCAGCCCGGAAGGGGGAGACTATGGCTACACCTTC.